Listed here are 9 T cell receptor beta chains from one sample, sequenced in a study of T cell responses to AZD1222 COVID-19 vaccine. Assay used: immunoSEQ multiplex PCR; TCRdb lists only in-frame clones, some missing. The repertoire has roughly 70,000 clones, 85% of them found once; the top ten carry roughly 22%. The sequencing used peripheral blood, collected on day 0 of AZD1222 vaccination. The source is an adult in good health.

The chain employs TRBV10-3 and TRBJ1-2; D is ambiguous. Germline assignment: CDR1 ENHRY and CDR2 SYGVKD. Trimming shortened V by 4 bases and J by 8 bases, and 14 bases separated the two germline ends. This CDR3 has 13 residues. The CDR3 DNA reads TGTGCCATCAGTGTAGATCTTCAGTGGGGCTACACCTTC. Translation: CAISVDLQWGYTF.

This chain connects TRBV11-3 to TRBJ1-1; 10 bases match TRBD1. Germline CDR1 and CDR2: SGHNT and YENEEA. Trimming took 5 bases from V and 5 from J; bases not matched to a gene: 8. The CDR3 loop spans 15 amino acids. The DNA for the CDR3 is TGTGCCAGCAGCAACCGGGACAGGGGACGAACTGAAGCTTTCTTT. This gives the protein CASSNRDRGRTEAFF.

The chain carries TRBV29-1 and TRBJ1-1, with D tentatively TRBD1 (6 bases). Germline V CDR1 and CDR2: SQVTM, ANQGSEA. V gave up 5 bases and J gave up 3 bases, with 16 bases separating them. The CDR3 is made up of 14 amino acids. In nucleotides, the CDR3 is TGCAGCGTTTTTCCTACGGACAGCTACACTGAAGCTTTCTTT. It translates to CSVFPTDSYTEAFF. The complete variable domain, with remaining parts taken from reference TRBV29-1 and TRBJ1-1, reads SAVISQKPSRDICQRGTSLTIQCQVDSQVTMMFWYRQQPGQSLTLIATANQGSEATYESGFVIDKFPISRPNLTFSTLTVSNMSPEDSSIYLCSVFPTDSYTEAFFGQGTRLTVV.

CDR3 region: CASSTGTSDYNEQFF. In DNA form, the CDR3 reads TGTGCCAGTAGTACTGGGACTAGCGACTACAATGAGCAGTTCTTC. The chain links TRBV19 to TRBJ2-1; 10 nucleotides align to TRBD2. This CDR3 comprises 15 residues. Germline lookup yields CDR1 LNHDA and CDR2 SQIVND (reference sequence). J was trimmed by 3 bases and V by 4 bases; bases with no gene match: 3.

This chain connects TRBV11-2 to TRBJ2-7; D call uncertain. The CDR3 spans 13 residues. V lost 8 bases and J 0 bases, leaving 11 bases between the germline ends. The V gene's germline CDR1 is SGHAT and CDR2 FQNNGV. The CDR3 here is CASGDRVSYEQYF. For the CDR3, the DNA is TGTGCCAGCGGAGACCGAGTCTCCTACGAGCAGTACTTC.

CDR3 amino acids: CASSLALGLAGRNEQFF. DNA for the CDR3: TGTGCCAGCAGCTTGGCCCTCGGACTAGCGGGACGCAATGAGCAGTTCTTC. The rearrangement joins TRBV5-4 to TRBJ2-1; the match to TRBD2 covers 12 bases. The germline V gene has CDR1 SGHNT and CDR2 YYREEE (reference sequence). Trimming took 0 bases from V and 6 from J; bases not matched to a gene: 7. CDR3 length: 17 residues.

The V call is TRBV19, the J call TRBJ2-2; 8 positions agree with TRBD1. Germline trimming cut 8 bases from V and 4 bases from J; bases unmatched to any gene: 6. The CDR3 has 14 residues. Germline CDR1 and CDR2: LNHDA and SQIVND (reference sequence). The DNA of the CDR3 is TGTGCCAGTTGGACAGGGCAGGGCACCGGGGAGCTGTTTTTT. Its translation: CASWTGQGTGELFF.

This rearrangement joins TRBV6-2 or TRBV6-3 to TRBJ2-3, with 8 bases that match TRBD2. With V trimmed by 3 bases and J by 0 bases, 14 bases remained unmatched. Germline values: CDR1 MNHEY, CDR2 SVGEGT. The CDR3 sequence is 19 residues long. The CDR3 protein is CASSYPGRDSGTSTDTQYF. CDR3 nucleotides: TGTGCCAGCAGTTATCCGGGAAGAGATAGCGGGACTAGCACAGATACGCAGTATTTT.

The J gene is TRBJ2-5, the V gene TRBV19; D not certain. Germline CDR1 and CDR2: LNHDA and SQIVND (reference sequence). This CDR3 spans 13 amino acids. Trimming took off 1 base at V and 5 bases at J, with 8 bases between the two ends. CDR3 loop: CASSIGAWETQYF. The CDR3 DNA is TGTGCCAGTAGTATAGGGGCGTGGGAGACCCAGTACTTC.